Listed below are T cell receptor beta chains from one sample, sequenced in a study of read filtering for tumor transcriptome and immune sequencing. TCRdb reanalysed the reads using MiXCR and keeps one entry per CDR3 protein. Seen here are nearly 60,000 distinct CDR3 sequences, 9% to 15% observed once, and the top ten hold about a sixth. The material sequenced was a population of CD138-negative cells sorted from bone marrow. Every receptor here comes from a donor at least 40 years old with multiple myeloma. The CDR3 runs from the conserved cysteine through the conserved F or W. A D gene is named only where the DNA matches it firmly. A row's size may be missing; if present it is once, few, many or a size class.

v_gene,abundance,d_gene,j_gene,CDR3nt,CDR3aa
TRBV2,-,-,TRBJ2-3,TGTGCCAGCAGTGATCTGGCCGGCACAGATACGCAGTATTTT,CASSDLAGTDTQYF
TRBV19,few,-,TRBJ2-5,TGTGCCAGTAGTATCGGGACAAACGAAGAGACCCAGTACTTC,CASSIGTNEETQYF
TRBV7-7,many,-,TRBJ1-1,TGTGCTAGCAGCCGCAGTCTGAACACTGAAGCTTTCTTT,CASSRSLNTEAFF
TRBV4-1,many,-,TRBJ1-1,TGCGCCAGCAGCCAAGTGAACAGGGCGTTGGGGGCTTTCTTT,CASSQVNRALGAFF
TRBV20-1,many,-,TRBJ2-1,TGCAGTGCCAAGTCCCAGGGGCGCTTCCACAATGAGCAGTTCTTC,CSAKSQGRFHNEQFF
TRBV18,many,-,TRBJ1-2,TGTGCCAGCTCACCGGGAGAGAACTATGGCTACACCTTC,CASSPGENYGYTF
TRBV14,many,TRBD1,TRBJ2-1,TGTGCCAGCGGCCGGAACAGGGGATACAATGAGCAGTTCTTC,CASGRNRGYNEQFF
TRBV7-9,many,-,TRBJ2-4,TGTGCCAGCAGCTTTGTCGGGGGCTCCAAAAACATTCAGTACTTC,CASSFVGGSKNIQYF
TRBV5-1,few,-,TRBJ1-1,TGCGCCAGCAGCCGGTTGGGGGACACGAACACTGAAGCTTTCTTT,CASSRLGDTNTEAFF
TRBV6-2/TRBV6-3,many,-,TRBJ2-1,TGTGCCAGCAAGAGAACGAGCTACAATGAGCAGTTCTTC,CASKRTSYNEQFF
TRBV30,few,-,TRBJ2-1,TGTGCCTGGGGGGCCCTAAGCCATGAGCAGTTCTTC,CAWGALSHEQFF
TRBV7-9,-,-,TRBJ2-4,TGTGCCAGCAGCCCGACCCCTATTCTAGCCAAAAACATTCAGTACTTC,CASSPTPILAKNIQYF
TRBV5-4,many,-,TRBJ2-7,TGTGCCAGCAGCGAACAGCGATCCGGTCATAACGAGCAGTACTTC,CASSEQRSGHNEQYF
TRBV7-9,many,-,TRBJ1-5,TGTGCCAGCAGCTCCGGGTGGACAGTCGCCGGGGATCAGCCCCAGCATTTT,CASSSGWTVAGDQPQHF
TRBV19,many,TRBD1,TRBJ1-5,TGTGCCAGTAGTACCGCGGGACAGCCGGCTGGTCAGCCCCAGCATTTT,CASSTAGQPAGQPQHF
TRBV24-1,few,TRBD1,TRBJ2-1,TGTGCCACCAGTGATTTTAAGGAACAGGGGGCTTTGGATGAGCAGTTCTTC,CATSDFKEQGALDEQFF
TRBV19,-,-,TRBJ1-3,TGTGCCAGTTCCGAAAGCTCTGGAAACACCATATATTTT,CASSESSGNTIYF
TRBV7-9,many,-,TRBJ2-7,TGTGCCAGCAGCTTAGCTGGAATTACCTCCTACGAGCAGTACTTC,CASSLAGITSYEQYF
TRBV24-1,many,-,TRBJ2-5,TGTGCCACCAGTGAGCCCGGGGAGACCCAGTACTTC,CATSEPGETQYF
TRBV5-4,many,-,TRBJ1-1,TGTGCCAGCAGCGCCGGCGGCGCGATGAACACTGAAGCTTTCTTT,CASSAGGAMNTEAFF
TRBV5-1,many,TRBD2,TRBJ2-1,TGCGCCAGCGCGAAAGCGGGGGGGCAAGTTGAGCAGTTCTTC,CASAKAGGQVEQFF
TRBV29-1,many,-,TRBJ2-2,TGCAGCGTTACGGTGACCGGGGAGCTGTTTTTT,CSVTVTGELFF
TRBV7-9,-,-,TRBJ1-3,TGTGCCAGCAGCAAGACGGCAGGGACTGGAAGCACCATATATTTT,CASSKTAGTGSTIYF
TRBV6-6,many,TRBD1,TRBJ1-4,TGTGCCAGCAGCCTACCCGCAGGGGGCCGGGAAAAACTGTTTTTT,CASSLPAGGREKLFF
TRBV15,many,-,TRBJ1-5,TGTGCCACCAGCCCGCGCTGGGAGGCTCCGCCCCAGCATTTT,CATSPRWEAPPQHF
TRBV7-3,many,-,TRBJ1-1,TGTGCCAGCAGCCTTGACTCGGGCGGAGAGAACACTGAAGCTTTCTTT,CASSLDSGGENTEAFF
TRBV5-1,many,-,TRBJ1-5,TGCGCCAGCAGCTTGGATGGAGGGTGGGATCAGCCCCAGCATTTT,CASSLDGGWDQPQHF
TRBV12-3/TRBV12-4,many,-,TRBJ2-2,TGTGCCAGCAGCCCCAGAAGACCGAACACCGGGGAGCTGTTTTTT,CASSPRRPNTGELFF
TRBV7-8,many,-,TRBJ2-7,TGTGCCAGCAGCTTAGTTCCCCCCCCGGCCTCGTACGAGCAGTACTTC,CASSLVPPPASYEQYF
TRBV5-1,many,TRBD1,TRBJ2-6,TGCGCCAGCAGCATCATCCAGGGGGCCGTGACCTCTGGGGCCAACGTCCTGACTTTC,CASSIIQGAVTSGANVLTF